Following are 7 T cell receptor beta chains from one sample sequenced in a study of CD8+CD57+ T cells in acquired aplastic anemia (dated by TCRdb to 2016 to 2019). For sequencing, an Illumina HiSeq 2000 was employed. TCR beta VDJ combination and CDR3 sequence profiling used genomic DNA as the template. TCRdb reanalyzed the raw reads on its own, using fastp at Q25 for trimming and MiXCR for clone calling, and kept in-frame beta chains. Each entry merges the rows of one CDR3 protein and shows their most common DNA and genes. The sample has around 220,000 distinct CDR3 sequences on record, around 50% of them singletons. The ten biggest clones cover 15% to 20% of the sample. Flow cytometry had shown CD8+CD57+ cell expansion in the patients selected for sequencing. Sequencing was done on a sample of sorted CD4+, CD8+, or CD8+CD57+ T cells (not recorded which) from PBMCs. The source of these receptors is a human donor with aplastic anemia.

The rearrangement joins TRBV12-3 or TRBV12-4 to TRBJ1-2; D not certain. V was trimmed by 3 bases and J by 5 bases, leaving 13 bases between them. CDR3 length equals 14 residues. The CDR3 DNA reads TGTGCCAGCAGTTTCGAGGCAGCCCTTTATGGCTACACCTTC. As protein: CASSFEAALYGYTF.

The chain uses TRBV29-1 and TRBJ1-6, with D unclear. This CDR3 spans 16 amino acids. Looked up from germline, CDR1 is SQVTM and CDR2 is ANQGSEA. Trimming stripped 4 bases from V and 7 bases from J, with 20 bases between. CDR3 DNA sequence: TGCAGCGTTGGCCAGACCCACGGCCCCAGGAATTCACCCCTCCACTTT. Protein product: CSVGQTHGPRNSPLHF.

This clonotype was seen many times. V gene TRBV14 combines with J gene TRBJ2-1, with TRBD2 matching over 12 bases. The CDR3 length is 15 residues. Trimming at V came to 5 bases and at J to 6 bases, leaving 5 bases not matched to a gene. The V gene's germline CDR1 is SGHDN and CDR2 FVKESK. Written as DNA, the CDR3 is TGTGCCAGCAGCAGCCTAGCGGGGGGGCGCAATGAGCAGTTCTTC. Amino acid sequence: CASSSLAGGRNEQFF.

The chain joins TRBV7-6 to TRBJ2-7; possible D gene TRBD1, 5 bases. The germline CDR1 and CDR2 sequences are SGHVS and FNYEAQ. The CDR3 length is 14 residues. Deletions cut 1 base from V and 4 bases from J, with 11 bases between. The CDR3 sequence is CASSLGPDRYEQYV. The DNA of the CDR3 is TGTGCCAGCAGCTTAGGGCCCGACAGATACGAGCAGTACGTC.

V usage is TRBV15 and J usage is TRBJ1-5; D may be TRBD1 (5 bases). This CDR3 is built from 18 residues. Germline loops: CDR1 LNHNV, CDR2 YYDKDF (reference sequence). The V end was cut by 0 bases, the J end by 4 bases, with 19 bases between. CDR3 nucleotide sequence: TGTGCCACCAGCAGAGATCGGATTTGGGACCGCGGGAATCAGCCCCAGCATTTT. Translating gives CATSRDRIWDRGNQPQHF.

This clonotype came up a few times. The chain combines TRBV5-1 with TRBJ1-5; no clear D. CDR3 length: 13 amino acids. V dropped 6 bases and J dropped 0 bases, with 7 bases sitting between them. Germline V gene lookup returns CDR1 SGHRS and CDR2 YFSETQ. CDR3 in amino acids: CASTRTSNQPQHF. The CDR3 DNA reads as TGCGCCAGCACCCGGACTAGCAATCAGCCCCAGCATTTT.

The chain links TRBV2 to TRBJ1-1; 7 bases agree with TRBD1. J gave up 2 bases and V 11 bases, and 5 bases lay outside the gene matches. The length of the CDR3 is 12 residues. The germline V gene has CDR1 SNHLY and CDR2 FYNNEI. The CDR3 sequence is CAAGTANTEAFF. CDR3 nucleotides: TGTGCCGCCGGGACAGCAAACACTGAAGCTTTCTTT.